This T cell receptor (beta chain) was sequenced for a study of OX40 agonist ivuxolimab in advanced cancers. Whole-study context: Earlier treatment with anti-PD-1, anti-PD-L1 or anti-CTLA-4 was permitted, and over 35% had received some.

The assay was immunoSEQ multiplex PCR, and TCRdb's table has in-frame clones only and misses some. The profile shows 65,000 to 85,000 clones, around 88% of them singletons. The sequencing here drew on CD4+ or CD8+ T cells sorted from blood, taken in a trial of the OX40 agonist ivuxolimab. This TCR was sampled from an adult with an advanced solid tumor such as melanoma, head and neck, liver or kidney cancer.

As DNA, the CDR3 is TGCAGCGCCTCGACAGGGAGAAGCAATCAGCCCCAGCATTTT. The encoded protein is CSASTGRSNQPQHF. The genes are TRBV29-1 and TRBJ1-5; 7 bases agree with TRBD1. Germline CDR1 is SQVTM and CDR2 is ANQGSEA. The CDR3 contains 14 residues. V trimming: 7 bases; J trimming: 1 base; junction bases outside the gene matches: 7.